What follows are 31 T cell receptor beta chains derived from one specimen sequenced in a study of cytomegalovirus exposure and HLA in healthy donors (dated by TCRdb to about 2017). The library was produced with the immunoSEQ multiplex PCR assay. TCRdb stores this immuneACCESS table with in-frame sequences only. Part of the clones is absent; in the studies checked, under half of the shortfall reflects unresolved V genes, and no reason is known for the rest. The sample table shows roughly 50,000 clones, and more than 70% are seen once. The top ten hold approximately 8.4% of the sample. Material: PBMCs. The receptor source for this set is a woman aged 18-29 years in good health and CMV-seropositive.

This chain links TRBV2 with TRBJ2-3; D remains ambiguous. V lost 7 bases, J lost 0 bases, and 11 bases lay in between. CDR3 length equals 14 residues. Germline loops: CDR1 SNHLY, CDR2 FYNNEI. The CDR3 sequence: CASTGASSTDTQYF. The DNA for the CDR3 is TGTGCCAGCACGGGTGCATCCAGCACAGATACGCAGTATTTT.

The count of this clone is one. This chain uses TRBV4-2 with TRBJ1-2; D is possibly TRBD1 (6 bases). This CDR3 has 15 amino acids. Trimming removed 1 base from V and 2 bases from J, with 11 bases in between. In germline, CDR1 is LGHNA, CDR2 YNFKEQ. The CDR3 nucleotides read TGTGCCAGCAGCCAAGGGGGGCCGGGGAACTATGGCTACACCTTC. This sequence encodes CASSQGGPGNYGYTF.

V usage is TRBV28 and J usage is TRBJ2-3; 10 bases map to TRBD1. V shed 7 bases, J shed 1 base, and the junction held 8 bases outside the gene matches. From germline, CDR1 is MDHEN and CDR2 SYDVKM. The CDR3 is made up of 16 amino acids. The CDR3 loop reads CASTLYGTGGTDTQYF. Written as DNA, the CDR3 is TGTGCCAGCACCCTATACGGGACAGGGGGCACAGATACGCAGTATTTT.

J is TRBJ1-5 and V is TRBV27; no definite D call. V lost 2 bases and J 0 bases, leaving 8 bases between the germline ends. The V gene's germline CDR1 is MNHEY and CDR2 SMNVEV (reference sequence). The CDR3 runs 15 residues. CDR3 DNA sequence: TGTGCCAGCAGTTTAGGCAGAAATAGCAATCAGCCCCAGCATTTT. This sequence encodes CASSLGRNSNQPQHF.

The CDR3 protein is CAWNRGHSYEQYF. Here the CDR3 DNA reads TGTGCCTGGAACCGAGGACATAGCTACGAGCAGTACTTC. The chain links TRBV30 to TRBJ2-7; the D gene is possibly TRBD1 (5 bases). The CDR3 is 13 amino acids. The V gene lost 4 bases and the J gene lost 3 bases, with 13 bases spanning the gap. Per the germline V gene, CDR1 is GTSNPN and CDR2 is SVGIG (reference sequence).

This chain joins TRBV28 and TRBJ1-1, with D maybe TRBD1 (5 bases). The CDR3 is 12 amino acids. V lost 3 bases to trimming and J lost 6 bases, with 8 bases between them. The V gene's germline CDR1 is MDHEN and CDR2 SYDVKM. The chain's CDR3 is CASSFRGAEAFF. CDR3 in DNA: TGTGCCAGCAGTTTTAGGGGCGCTGAAGCTTTCTTT.

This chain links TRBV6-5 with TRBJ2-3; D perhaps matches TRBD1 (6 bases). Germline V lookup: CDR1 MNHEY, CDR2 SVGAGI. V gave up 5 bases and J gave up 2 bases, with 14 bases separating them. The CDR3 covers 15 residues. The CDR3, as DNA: TGTGCCAGCAGTCTCCGAAACAGGGCCACAGATACGCAGTATTTT. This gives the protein CASSLRNRATDTQYF.

CDR3 amino acids: CASSLDSGEKLFF. The CDR3 nucleotides read TGTGCCAGCAGCCTCGACAGTGGCGAAAAACTGTTTTTT. The V and J genes are TRBV7-9 and TRBJ1-4; a possible D gene is TRBD1 (5 bases). CDR1 and CDR2 from the germline V gene are SEHNR and FQNEAQ (reference sequence). This CDR3 region has 13 residues. Trimming cost V 5 bases and J 8 bases, with 12 bases left between them.

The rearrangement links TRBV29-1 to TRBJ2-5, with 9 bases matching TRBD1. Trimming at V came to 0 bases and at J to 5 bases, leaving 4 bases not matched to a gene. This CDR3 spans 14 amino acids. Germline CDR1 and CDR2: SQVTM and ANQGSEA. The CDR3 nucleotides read TGCAGCGTTGAAGAGACAGGGGGACGGGAGACCCAGTACTTC. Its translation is CSVEETGGRETQYF. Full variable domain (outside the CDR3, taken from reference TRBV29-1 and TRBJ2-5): SAVISQKPSRDICQRGTSLTIQCQVDSQVTMMFWYRQQPGQSLTLIATANQGSEATYESGFVIDKFPISRPNLTFSTLTVSNMSPEDSSIYLCSVEETGGRETQYFGPGTRLLVL.

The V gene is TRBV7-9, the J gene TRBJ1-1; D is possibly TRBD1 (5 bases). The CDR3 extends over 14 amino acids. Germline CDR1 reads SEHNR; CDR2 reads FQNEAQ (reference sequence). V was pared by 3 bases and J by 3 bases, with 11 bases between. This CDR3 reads CASSFDGGDTEAFF. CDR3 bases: TGTGCCAGCAGCTTTGATGGGGGGGACACTGAAGCTTTCTTT.

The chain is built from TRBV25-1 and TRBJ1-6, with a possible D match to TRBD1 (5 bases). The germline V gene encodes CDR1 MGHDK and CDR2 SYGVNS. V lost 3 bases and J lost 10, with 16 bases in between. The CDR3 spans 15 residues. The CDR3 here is CASSERAGVGSPLHF. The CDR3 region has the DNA TGTGCCAGCAGTGAGAGGGCGGGGGTTGGCTCACCCCTCCACTTT.

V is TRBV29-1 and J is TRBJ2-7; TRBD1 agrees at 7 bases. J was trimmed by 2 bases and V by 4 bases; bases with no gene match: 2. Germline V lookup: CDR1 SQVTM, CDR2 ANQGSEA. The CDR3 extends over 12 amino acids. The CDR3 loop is CSVGQGTYEQYF. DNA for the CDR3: TGCAGCGTTGGACAGGGAACCTACGAGCAGTACTTC.

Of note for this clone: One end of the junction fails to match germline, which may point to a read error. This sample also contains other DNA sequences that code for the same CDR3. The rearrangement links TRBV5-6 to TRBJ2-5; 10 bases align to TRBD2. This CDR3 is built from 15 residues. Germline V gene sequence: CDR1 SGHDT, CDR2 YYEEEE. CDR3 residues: CASSLERGGVETQYF. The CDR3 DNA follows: TGCGCCAGCAGCTTGGAGCGGGGGGGTGTCGAGACCCAGTACTTC.

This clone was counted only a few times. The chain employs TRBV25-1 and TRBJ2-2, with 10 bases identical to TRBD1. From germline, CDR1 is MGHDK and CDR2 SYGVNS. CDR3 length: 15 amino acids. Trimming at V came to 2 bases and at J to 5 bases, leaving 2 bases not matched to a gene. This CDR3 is CASSEGTGETGELFF. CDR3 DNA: TGTGCCAGCAGTGAAGGGACAGGGGAAACCGGGGAGCTGTTTTTT.

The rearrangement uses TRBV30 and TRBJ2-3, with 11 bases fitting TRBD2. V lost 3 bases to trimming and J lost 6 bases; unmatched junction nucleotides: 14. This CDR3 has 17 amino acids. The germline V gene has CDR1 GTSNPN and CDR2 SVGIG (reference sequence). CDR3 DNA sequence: TGTGCCTGGAGAGCTTCCGGGACTAGCGGATTTTCTGATACGCAGTATTTT. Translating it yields CAWRASGTSGFSDTQYF.

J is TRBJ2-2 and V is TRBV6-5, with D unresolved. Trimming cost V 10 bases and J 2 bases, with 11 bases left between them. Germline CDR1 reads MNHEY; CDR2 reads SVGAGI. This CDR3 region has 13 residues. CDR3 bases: TGTGCCACGTCTCAGGCCAACACCGGGGAGCTGTTTTTT. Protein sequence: CATSQANTGELFF.

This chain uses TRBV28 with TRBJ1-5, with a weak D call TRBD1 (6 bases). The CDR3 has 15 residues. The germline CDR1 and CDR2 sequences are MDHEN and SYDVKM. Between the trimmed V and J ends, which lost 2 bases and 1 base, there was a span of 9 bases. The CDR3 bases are TGTGCCAGCAGTTTAGAGGGGGTAAGCAATCAGCCCCAGCATTTT. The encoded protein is CASSLEGVSNQPQHF.

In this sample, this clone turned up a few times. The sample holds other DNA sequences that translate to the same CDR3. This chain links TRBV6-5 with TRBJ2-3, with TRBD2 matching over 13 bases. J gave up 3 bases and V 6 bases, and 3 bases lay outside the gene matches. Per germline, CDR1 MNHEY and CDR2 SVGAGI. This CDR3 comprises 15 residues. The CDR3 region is CASRSGLAGTDTQYF. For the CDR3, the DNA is TGTGCCAGCAGGTCGGGACTAGCGGGGACAGATACGCAGTATTTT.

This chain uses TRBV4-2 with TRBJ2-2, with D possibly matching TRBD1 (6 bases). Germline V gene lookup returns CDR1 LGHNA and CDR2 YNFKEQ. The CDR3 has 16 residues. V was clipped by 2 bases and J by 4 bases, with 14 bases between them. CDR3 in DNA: TGTGCCAGCAGCCAAATGGCCGGGACAACCACCGGGGAGCTGTTTTTT. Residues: CASSQMAGTTTGELFF.

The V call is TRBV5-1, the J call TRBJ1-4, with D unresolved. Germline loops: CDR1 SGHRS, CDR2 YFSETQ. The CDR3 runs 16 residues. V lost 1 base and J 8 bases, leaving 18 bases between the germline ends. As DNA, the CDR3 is TGCGCCAGCAGCTTGAACCAGGCCCCAATTTCCGAAAAACTGTTTTTT. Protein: CASSLNQAPISEKLFF. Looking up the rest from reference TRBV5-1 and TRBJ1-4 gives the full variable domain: KAGVTQTPRYLIKTRGQQVTLSCSPISGHRSVSWYQQTPGQGLQFLFEYFSETQRNKGNFPGRFSGRQFSNSRSEMNVSTLELGDSALYLCASSLNQAPISEKLFFGSGTQLSVL.

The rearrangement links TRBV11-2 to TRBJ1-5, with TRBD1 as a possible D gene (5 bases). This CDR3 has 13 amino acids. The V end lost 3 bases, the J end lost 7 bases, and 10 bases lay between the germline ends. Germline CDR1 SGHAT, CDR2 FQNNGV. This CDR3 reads CASSLGEGQPQHF. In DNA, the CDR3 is TGTGCCAGCAGCTTGGGGGAGGGACAGCCCCAGCATTTT.

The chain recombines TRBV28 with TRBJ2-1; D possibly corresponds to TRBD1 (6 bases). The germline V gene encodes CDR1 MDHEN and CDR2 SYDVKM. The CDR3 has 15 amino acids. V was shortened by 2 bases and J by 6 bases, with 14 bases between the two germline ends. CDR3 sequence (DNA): TGTGCCAGCAGTTTAAGACCGGGACACGGCAATGAGCAGTTCTTC. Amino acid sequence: CASSLRPGHGNEQFF.

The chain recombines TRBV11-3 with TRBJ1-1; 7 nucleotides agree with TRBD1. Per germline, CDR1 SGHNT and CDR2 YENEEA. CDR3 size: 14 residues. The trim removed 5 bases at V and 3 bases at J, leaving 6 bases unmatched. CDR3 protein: CASSAGGRYTEAFF. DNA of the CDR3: TGTGCCAGCAGCGCAGGGGGAAGGTACACTGAAGCTTTCTTT. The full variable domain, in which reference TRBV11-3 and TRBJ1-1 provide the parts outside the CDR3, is EAGVVQSPRYKIIEKKQPVAFWCNPISGHNTLYWYLQNLGQGPELLIRYENEEAVDDSQLPKDRFSAERLKGVDSTLKIQPAELGDSAVYLCASSAGGRYTEAFFGQGTRLTVV.

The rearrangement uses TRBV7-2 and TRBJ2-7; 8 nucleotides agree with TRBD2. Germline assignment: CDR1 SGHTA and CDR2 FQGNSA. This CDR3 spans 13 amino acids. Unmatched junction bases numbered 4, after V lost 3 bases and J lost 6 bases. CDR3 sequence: CASSLGGGIEQYF. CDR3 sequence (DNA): TGTGCCAGCAGCTTGGGCGGGGGGATCGAGCAGTACTTC.

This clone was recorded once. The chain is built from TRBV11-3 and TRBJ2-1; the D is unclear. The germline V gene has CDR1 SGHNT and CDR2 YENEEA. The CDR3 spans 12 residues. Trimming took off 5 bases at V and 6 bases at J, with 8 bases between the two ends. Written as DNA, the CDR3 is TGTGCCAGCAGCGCTAACCTCAATGAGCAGTTCTTC. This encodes CASSANLNEQFF.

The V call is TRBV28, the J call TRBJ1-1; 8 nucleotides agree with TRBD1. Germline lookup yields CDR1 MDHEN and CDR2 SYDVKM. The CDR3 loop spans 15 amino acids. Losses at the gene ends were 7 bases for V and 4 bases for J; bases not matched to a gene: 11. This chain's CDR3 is CASKVADRAFTEAFF. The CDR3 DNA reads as TGTGCCAGCAAGGTGGCGGACAGGGCGTTCACTGAAGCTTTCTTT.

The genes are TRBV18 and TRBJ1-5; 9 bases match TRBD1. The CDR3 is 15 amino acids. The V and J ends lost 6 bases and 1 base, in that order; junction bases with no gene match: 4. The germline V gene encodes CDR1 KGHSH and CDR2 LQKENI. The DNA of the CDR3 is TGTGCCAGCTCTCAACAGGGGGCGAGCAATCAGCCCCAGCATTTT. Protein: CASSQQGASNQPQHF. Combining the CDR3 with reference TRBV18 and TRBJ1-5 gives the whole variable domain NAGVMQNPRHLVRRRGQEARLRCSPMKGHSHVYWYRQLPEEGLKFMVYLQKENIIDESGMPKERFSAEFPKEGPSILRIQQVVRGDSAAYFCASSQQGASNQPQHFGDGTRLSIL.

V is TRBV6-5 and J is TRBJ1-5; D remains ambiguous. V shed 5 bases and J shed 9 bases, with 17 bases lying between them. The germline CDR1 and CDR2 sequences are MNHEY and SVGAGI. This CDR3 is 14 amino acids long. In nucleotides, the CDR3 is TGTGCCAGCAGTCCCCGGACGGAGGTAGGGCCCCAGCATTTT. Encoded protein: CASSPRTEVGPQHF.

As DNA, the CDR3 is TGTGCCAGCAGCGATCGGACAGTTTATGGCTACACCTTC. Its translation is CASSDRTVYGYTF. The V and J genes are TRBV7-9 and TRBJ1-2; perhaps TRBD1 as D (6 bases). CDR3 length: 13 amino acids. CDR1 and CDR2 (germline): SEHNR, FQNEAQ (reference sequence). V lost 5 bases, J lost 5 bases, and 12 bases lay in between.

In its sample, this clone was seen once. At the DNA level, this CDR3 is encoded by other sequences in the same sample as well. The CDR3 sequence: CASSPSQETQYF. The CDR3 region has the DNA TGTGCCAGCTCACCCTCCCAAGAGACCCAGTACTTC. The chain joins TRBV18 to TRBJ2-5; no definite D call. The germline V and J ends were trimmed by 3 bases and 1 base, with 3 bases remaining between them. Germline V gene sequence: CDR1 KGHSH, CDR2 LQKENI. The CDR3 extends over 12 amino acids.

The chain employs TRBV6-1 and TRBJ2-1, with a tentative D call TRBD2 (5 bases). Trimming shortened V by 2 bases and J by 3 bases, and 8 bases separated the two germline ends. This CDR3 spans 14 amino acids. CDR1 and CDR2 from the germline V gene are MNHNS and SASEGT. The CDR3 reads CASSESGVYNEQFF. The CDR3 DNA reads TGTGCCAGCAGTGAATCCGGGGTCTACAATGAGCAGTTCTTC.